This TCR beta chain is drawn from a study of blood T cell repertoires in COVID-19. Study in general: Nucleic acid was either cDNA or gDNA, and it came from T cells, B-cell-depleted T cells, or PBMCs.

The table came from immunoSEQ multiplex PCR; TCRdb's copy has only in-frame clones and leaves some out. The profile shows about 340,000 clones, 80% to 90% of them singletons. This CDR3 spans 15 amino acids. Trimming stripped 4 bases from V and 4 bases from J, with 13 bases between. Germline V gene lookup returns CDR1 MGHRA and CDR2 YSYEKL. The sample consisted of peripheral blood. The rearrangement uses TRBV4-1 and TRBJ2-2, with D hard to call. This clonotype was sampled from a man aged 25 to 45 with active or convalescent COVID-19. Here the CDR3 DNA reads TGCGCCAGCAGCCTCGTAATACCCAGCACCGGGGAGCTGTTTTTT. This gives the protein CASSLVIPSTGELFF.